This T cell receptor (beta chain) originates from a study of technical replicates of blood from a handful of donors. This clone was counted between two and nine times. Sequenced by immunoSEQ multiplex PCR; TCRdb stores in-frame clones only, minus some. The sample yields around 74,000 clones, 70% to 90% seen once. Germline lookup yields CDR1 SNHLY and CDR2 FYNNEI. The CDR3 length is 15 residues. The V and J ends lost 3 bases and 0 bases respectively, with 9 bases between them. Sequenced: PBMCs. This sequence was found in a human donor in good health. Some clones in this sample may be carry-over from other donors' samples. This chain joins TRBV2 and TRBJ1-5; D might be TRBD1 (5 bases). The CDR3: CASSEAGHSNQPQHF. The CDR3 DNA is TGTGCCAGCAGTGAGGCAGGGCATAGCAATCAGCCCCAGCATTTT.